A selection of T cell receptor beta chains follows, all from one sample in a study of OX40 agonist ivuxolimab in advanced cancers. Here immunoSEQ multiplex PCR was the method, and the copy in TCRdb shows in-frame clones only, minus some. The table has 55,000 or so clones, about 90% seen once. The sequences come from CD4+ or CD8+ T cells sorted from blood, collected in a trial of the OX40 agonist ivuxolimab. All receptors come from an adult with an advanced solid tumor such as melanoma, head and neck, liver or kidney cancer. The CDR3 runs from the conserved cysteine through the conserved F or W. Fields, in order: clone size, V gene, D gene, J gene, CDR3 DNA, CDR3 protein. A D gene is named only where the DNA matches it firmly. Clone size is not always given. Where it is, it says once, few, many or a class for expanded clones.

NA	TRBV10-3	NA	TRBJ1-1	TGTGCCATCAGTGAGTTCAGGGAAGTCACTGAAGCTTTCTTT	CAISEFREVTEAFF
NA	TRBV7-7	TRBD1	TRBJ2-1	TGTGCTAGCAGCCAAGGACAGGGTAACAATCGTGAGCAGTTCTTC	CASSQGQGNNREQFF
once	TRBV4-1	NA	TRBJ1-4	TGCGCCAGCAGCCATCCCGTACAGTTTTTAGAAGACAAACTGTTTTTT	CASSHPVQFLEDKLFF
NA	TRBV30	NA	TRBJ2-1	TGTGCCTGGAGGACTTCTCATGAGCAGTTCTTC	CAWRTSHEQFF
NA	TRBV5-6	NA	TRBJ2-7	TGTGCCAGCAGCCCGTACAGGGCCCCCTACGAGCAGTACTTC	CASSPYRAPYEQYF
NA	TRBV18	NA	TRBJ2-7	TGTGCCAGCTCACCAAAGCTTCCTTCGGCTTCCTACGAGCAGTACTTC	CASSPKLPSASYEQYF
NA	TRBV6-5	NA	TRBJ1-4	TGTGCCAGCAGTTACTCTACAATTGAAAAACTGTTTTTT	CASSYSTIEKLFF
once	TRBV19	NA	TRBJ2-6	TGTGCCAGTAGGGACGACTCTGGGGCCAACGTCCTGACTTTC	CASRDDSGANVLTF
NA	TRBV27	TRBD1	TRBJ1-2	TGTGCCAGCAGGACGACGACAGGGCGGAGTGGCTACACCTTC	CASRTTTGRSGYTF
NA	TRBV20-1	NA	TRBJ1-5	TGCAGTGCCCCATACCGGGACTCAGGGCATTTT	CSAPYRDSGHF
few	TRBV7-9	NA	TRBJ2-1	TGTGCCAGCAGCTTACGGGGGGCAAGCTCCTACAATGAGCAGTTCTTC	CASSLRGASSYNEQFF
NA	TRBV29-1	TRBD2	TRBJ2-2	TGCAGCGTTGTACTACGGCGGGAGGGCCGATACGGGGAGCTGTTTTTT	CSVVLRREGRYGELFF
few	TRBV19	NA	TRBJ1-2	TGTGCCAGTAGTATTACAGGAAACTATGGCTACACCTTC	CASSITGNYGYTF
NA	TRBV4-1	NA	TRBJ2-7	TGCGCCAGCAGCCGGGACACCGTCTACGAGCAGTACTTC	CASSRDTVYEQYF
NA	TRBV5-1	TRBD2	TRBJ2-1	TGCGCCAGCAGCCCCCCGGGACTAGCGGGTCTCAATGAGCAGTTCTTC	CASSPPGLAGLNEQFF
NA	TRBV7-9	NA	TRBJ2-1	TGTGCCAGCAGCTTCCCCCTTGGGGGGGCGATTAGCTCCTACAATGAGCAGTTCTTC	CASSFPLGGAISSYNEQFF
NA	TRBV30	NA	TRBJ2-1	TGTGCCTGGAGACTGAGCTACAATGAGCAGTTCTTC	CAWRLSYNEQFF
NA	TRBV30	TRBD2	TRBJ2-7	TGTGCCTGGAGTAGGACTAGTTCCTCCTACGAGCAGTACTTC	CAWSRTSSSYEQYF
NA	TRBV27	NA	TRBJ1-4	TGTGCCAGCAGTCCCCTTCAAGGGTATGAAAAACTGTTTTTT	CASSPLQGYEKLFF
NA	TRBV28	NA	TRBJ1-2	TGTGCCAGCAGTCATAGGGACCTAACCCTTACATATGGCTACACCTTC	CASSHRDLTLTYGYTF
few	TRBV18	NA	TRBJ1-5	TGTGCCAGCTCCCCCGGGACGGGGGATGGTCAGCCCCAGCATTTT	CASSPGTGDGQPQHF
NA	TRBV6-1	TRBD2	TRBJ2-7	TGTGCCAGCAGTCTATACGGGGGGTACGAGCAGTACTTC	CASSLYGGYEQYF
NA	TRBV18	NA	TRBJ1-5	TGTGCCAGCTCACCATCGAGGGGCAGCAATCAGCCCCAGCATTTT	CASSPSRGSNQPQHF
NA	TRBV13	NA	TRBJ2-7	TGTGCCAGCAGCCCCCCGCTAGCGACATCCTACGAGCAGTACTTC	CASSPPLATSYEQYF
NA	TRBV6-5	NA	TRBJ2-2	TGTGCCAGCAGTACGCAATGGAGCGCCGGGGAGCTGTTTTTT	CASSTQWSAGELFF
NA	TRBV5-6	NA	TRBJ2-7	TGTGCCAGCATCCTCCGCGGTAGCTCCTACGAGCAGTACTTC	CASILRGSSYEQYF
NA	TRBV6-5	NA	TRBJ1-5	TGTGCCAGCAACCAGGGTTGGGGAAGCAATCAGCCCCAGCATTTT	CASNQGWGSNQPQHF
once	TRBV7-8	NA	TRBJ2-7	TGTGCCAGCAGCCCGACCAGGGCTTCGAGCTCCTACGAGCAGTACTTC	CASSPTRASSSYEQYF
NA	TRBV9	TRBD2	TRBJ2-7	TGTGCCAGCAGCGTAGGAGAGACTAGCGGGAGTTACGAGCAGTACTTC	CASSVGETSGSYEQYF
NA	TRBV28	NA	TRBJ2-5	TGTGCCAGCAGCAAGGGGGGGCCGGCGGAGACCCAGTACTTC	CASSKGGPAETQYF
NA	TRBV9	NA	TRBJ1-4	TGTGCCAGCAGCGTAGGTACTGGGACAACTAATGAAAAACTGTTTTTT	CASSVGTGTTNEKLFF
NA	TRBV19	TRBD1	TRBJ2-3	TGTGCCAGTAGTATAGTGTTTCGACAGGGGAGAACAGATACGCAGTATTTT	CASSIVFRQGRTDTQYF
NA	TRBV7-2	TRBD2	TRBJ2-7	TGTGCCAGCAGCTGGTATAGCGGGAGGCCCTACGAGCAGTACTTC	CASSWYSGRPYEQYF
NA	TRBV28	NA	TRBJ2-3	TGTGCCAGCAGGGGAAGGGCTAATAGTCCAGATACGCAGTATTTT	CASRGRANSPDTQYF
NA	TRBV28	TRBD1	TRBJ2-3	TGTGCCAGCAGACTAAGACCAGGGGGCCGGACAGATACGCAGTATTTT	CASRLRPGGRTDTQYF
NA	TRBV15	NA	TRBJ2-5	TGTGCCACCACTAGGGGCAGGGGAGAGACCCAGTACTTC	CATTRGRGETQYF
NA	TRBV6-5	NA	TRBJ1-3	TGTGCCAGCAGTTACGACACGGCGAAGGACACCATATATTTT	CASSYDTAKDTIYF
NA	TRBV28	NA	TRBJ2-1	TGTGCCTCCCGAACCAGCTCCTACAATGAGCAGTTCTTC	CASRTSSYNEQFF
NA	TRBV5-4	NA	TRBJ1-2	TGTGCCAGCAGCTTGGGGGGGACTGCTAACTATGGCTACACCTTC	CASSLGGTANYGYTF
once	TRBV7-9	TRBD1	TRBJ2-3	TGTGCCAGCAGCTTAAAAGGGACAGGTAGCACAGATACGCAGTATTTT	CASSLKGTGSTDTQYF
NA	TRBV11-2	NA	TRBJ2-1	TGTGCCAGCAGCCCACTGTCAGTCATTCACAATGAGCAGTTCTTC	CASSPLSVIHNEQFF
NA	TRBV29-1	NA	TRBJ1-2	TGCAGCGTTATCGAACGGGACACCCCCTATGGCTACACCTTC	CSVIERDTPYGYTF
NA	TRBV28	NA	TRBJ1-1	TGTGCCAGCAGCCCCCTCGTTAGGAACCGAGGCAAAGCTTTCTTT	CASSPLVRNRGKAFF
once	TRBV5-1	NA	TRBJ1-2	TGCGCCAGCAGCTTGGTTCGGGGGGAAGGCTATGGCTACACCTTC	CASSLVRGEGYGYTF
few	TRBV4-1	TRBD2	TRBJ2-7	TGCGCCAGCAGCCAAGACAAAGGGCTAGCGGGACTCGAGCAGTACTTC	CASSQDKGLAGLEQYF
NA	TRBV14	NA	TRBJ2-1	TGTGCCAGCAGCCAAGTTAGCGGATTCTACAATGAGCAGTTCTTC	CASSQVSGFYNEQFF
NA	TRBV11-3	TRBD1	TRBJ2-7	TGTGCCAGCAGCTTAGACCGTACAGGGGGAAGTAACGAGCAGTACTTC	CASSLDRTGGSNEQYF
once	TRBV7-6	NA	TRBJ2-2	TGTGCCAGCAGCAACAAAAGGGGAACAAAGGCCGGGGAGCTGTTTTTT	CASSNKRGTKAGELFF
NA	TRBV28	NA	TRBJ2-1	TGTGCCAGCAGTTCGGGGGTGGCAAATGAGCAGTTCTTC	CASSSGVANEQFF
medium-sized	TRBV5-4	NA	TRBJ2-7	TGTGCCAGCAGCTTGTCCTCGTACGAGCAGTACTTC	CASSLSSYEQYF
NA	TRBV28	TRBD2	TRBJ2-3	TGTGCCAGCAGTTTACCCGGGACTAGCGGGGCCGTTTTT	CASSLPGTSGAVF
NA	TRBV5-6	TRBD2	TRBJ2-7	TGTGCCAGCAGCTTGTATTCTAGCGGGACCCCCTACGAGCAGTACTTC	CASSLYSSGTPYEQYF
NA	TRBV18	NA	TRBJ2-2	TGTGCCAGCTCTACGGGTTTGAGCGGGGAGCTGTTTTTT	CASSTGLSGELFF
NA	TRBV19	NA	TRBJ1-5	TGTGCCAGTAGTAGTTCACAGGGCGGGAGTAGCAATCAGCCCCAGCATTTT	CASSSSQGGSSNQPQHF
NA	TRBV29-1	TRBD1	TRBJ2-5	TGCAGCGTCGCCCCGGGACAGGGGCAAGAGACCCAGTACTTC	CSVAPGQGQETQYF
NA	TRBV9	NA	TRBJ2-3	TGTGCCAGCAGGGGGGGGCCAGGGACCACAGATACGCAGTATTTT	CASRGGPGTTDTQYF
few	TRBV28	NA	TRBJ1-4	TGTGCCAGCAGTTTAATTGGATCGTACATGGCGGAAAAACTGTTTTTT	CASSLIGSYMAEKLFF
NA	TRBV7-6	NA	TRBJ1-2	TGTGCCAGCAGCTTAGGCCCGGGGGTCGTAGCTGGCTACACCTTC	CASSLGPGVVAGYTF